This T cell receptor (beta chain) was observed in a study of blood T cell repertoires in COVID-19 (dated by TCRdb to the early 2020s). In terms of the full investigation: Samples covering the acute and convalescent phases of COVID-19 were provided by collaborators in the United States, Italy and Spain. A freely available public database, intended as a resource for researchers studying the immune response to SARS-CoV-2, is where the repertoires were released. HLA class I and class II types, where available, came from metadata supplied by the sample provider rather than from assay-based typing. Samples were obtained from the ongoing ImmuneRACE study (first 160 participants) and from 1,200 or so subjects provided by 6 global collaborators. A de-identified subject ID, COVID-19 status, age in years and sex were almost always included in the sample metadata. The prospective study material was composed of cDNA or gDNA derived from T cells, B-cell-depleted T cells, or PBMCs. Subjects who had been exposed to COVID-19, were actively infected with it, or had recovered from it provided the deeply sampled blood TCRbeta repertoires that made up the dataset.

TCRbeta CDR3 regions were amplified from genomic DNA using the immunoSEQ Assay, a bias-controlled multiplex PCR. The study's own analysis went as follows. The number of nucleated cells in each sample was estimated from the amplification of reference gene primers within the assay. Sequence reads were collapsed and filtered to measure the absolute abundance of every unique TCRbeta CDR3 rearrangement. Productive Simpson clonality was computed per sample as the square root of Simpson's diversity index over productive rearrangements. Imported from immuneACCESS, the table was reduced by TCRdb to in-frame sequences with V and J called. These copies leave out some clones; in studies compared against another copy, an unresolved V gene accounts for under half, and the cause of the remainder is not known. V, J and clone size derive from that table, while D and trimming were established from the DNA sequence. This sample holds around 280,000 clones; roughly 91% were observed only once. The biggest ten clones account for over 8.5% of the sample.

One collaborating source in Seattle enrolled patients during active infection and followed them longitudinally through the course of disease. Collaborating institutions collected whole blood in K2EDTA tubes following their own protocols. For TCRbeta analysis, collaborator samples were shipped as frozen whole blood, as isolated PBMCs, or as DNA extracted from either sample type. Summary of the overall study and its limitations: Clinical and demographic metadata were provided uncurated, with the amount varying by source and participant.

The germline V gene (reference sequence) yields MNHNY for CDR1 and SVGAGI for CDR2. From cysteine to phenylalanine, the CDR3 is 15 amino acids long. CDR3 DNA only is kept here, 45 bases in frame from base 1. Relative to germline, V is missing 2 bases and J is missing 9 bases, with 7 bases of the junction outside any gene match. On this clone: Its antigen is not yet known. No much larger clonotype is one base removed from it; base qualities were not supplied.

The sequencing sample was made of peripheral blood. The receptor's source is a woman in her thirties with COVID-19, enrolled during active disease. In this chain, TRBV6-6 is recombined with TRBJ2-1, with TRBD2 matching 10 junction bases. Read as DNA, the sequence is TGTGCCAGCAGTTACCCTCAGCGGGGGGGCTCTGAGCAGTTCTTC. The resulting protein is CASSYPQRGGSEQFF.